A selection of T cell receptor beta chains follows, all from one sample in a study of blood T cell repertoires in COVID-19. Sequencing used immunoSEQ multiplex PCR; TCRdb keeps in-frame clones, though not all of them. The repertoire holds 270,000 or so clones, with approximately 85% as singletons. The specimen was peripheral blood. These receptors all come from a human donor in a cohort sampled during active COVID-19. Each CDR3 is given with its conserved first and last residue. A D gene is named only where the DNA matches it firmly. Only part of the rows carry a size: once, few, many, or a class if the clone is expanded.

d_call j_call v_call clone_size cdr3_nt cdr3_aa
TRBD2 TRBJ2-2 TRBV6-7 - TGTGCCAGCAGCTGCCTTTCACAGCGGGAGAGCACCGGGGAGCTGTTTTTT CASSCLSQRESTGELFF
TRBD1 TRBJ2-1 TRBV4-1 - TGCGCCAGCGATACAGGGGGTCTCGGACGTAAGCGACTGAACAATGAGCAGTTCTTC CASDTGGLGRKRLNNEQFF
TRBD1 TRBJ1-2 TRBV5-6 - TGTGCCAGCGGAGCTGTAGGGGGCAACTATGGCTACACCTTC CASGAVGGNYGYTF
- TRBJ2-5 TRBV7-9 once TGTGCCAGCAGCTTCGGACAAGGAATTGAGACCCAGTACTTC CASSFGQGIETQYF
TRBD1 TRBJ2-7 TRBV30 - TGTGCCTGGGCCAGGGGGCTTGAGCAGTACTTC CAWARGLEQYF
TRBD1 TRBJ1-6 TRBV3-1/TRBV3-2 few TGTGCCAGCAGCCAGTCAGACAGGGGGCTTTCACCCCTCCACTTT CASSQSDRGLSPLHF
- TRBJ1-2 TRBV5-1 - TGCGCCAGCAGCCTTCTAACCGAGAACTATGGCTACACCTTC CASSLLTENYGYTF
- TRBJ2-1 TRBV11-2 - TGTGCCAGCAGCCCCCGGGGGGCTGGCAATGAGCAGTTCTTC CASSPRGAGNEQFF
- TRBJ2-3 TRBV27 few TGTGCCAGCATGAACTCCTTGAGGACAGATACGCAGTATTTT CASMNSLRTDTQYF
TRBD2 TRBJ2-2 TRBV9 few TGTGCCAGCAGCCCGCAAGGGGGACTAGCGGGAGCCGGGGAGCTGTTTTTT CASSPQGGLAGAGELFF
TRBD2 TRBJ2-1 TRBV6-5 - TGTGCCAGCGGACTAGTCTCCTACAATGAGCAGTTCTTC CASGLVSYNEQFF
- TRBJ1-5 TRBV28 once TGTGCCAGCAGTTTAGGTCCACTCCAGCCCCAGCATTTT CASSLGPLQPQHF
TRBD1 TRBJ1-1 TRBV4-3 - TGCGCCAGCAGCCAGGGACAGCGGAACACTGAAGCTTTCTTT CASSQGQRNTEAFF
TRBD1 TRBJ2-7 TRBV7-7 - TGTGCCAGCAGCTTAAGGCAGGACAGGGGAAACGAGCAGTACTTC CASSLRQDRGNEQYF
- TRBJ1-3 TRBV19 - TGTGCCAGTAAAGGAACAGGGAACTCTGGAAACACCATATATTTT CASKGTGNSGNTIYF
- TRBJ2-7 TRBV7-8 many TGTGCCAGCAGCTTAAGAAGTCGGGCCTACGAGCAGTACTTC CASSLRSRAYEQYF
TRBD1 TRBJ1-2 TRBV2 - TGTGCCAGCAGAGAGGACAGGGCCGTCTACACCTTC CASREDRAVYTF
TRBD2 TRBJ2-3 TRBV5-1 - TGCGCCAGCAGCACTTGGACTAGCGGGACCGTCCCGACCCCCACAGATACGCAGTATTTT CASSTWTSGTVPTPTDTQYF
TRBD2 TRBJ2-2 TRBV11-3 once TGTGCCAGCAGCTTAGATCGGCTAGCGGGGCACACCGGGGAGCTGTTTTTT CASSLDRLAGHTGELFF
- TRBJ1-5 TRBV6-1 - TGTGCCAGCAGTGAAAGGGGGTATACAGTTTATAGCAATCAGCCCCAGCATTTT CASSERGYTVYSNQPQHF